One and the same sample provided the 27 T cell receptor beta chains below, sequenced in a study of shared clonotypes between healthy human individuals. Clones were read by immunoSEQ multiplex PCR, and TCRdb kept only the in-frame ones, dropping some. Of over a million clones in the sample, 70% to 80% are singletons; the top ten hold roughly 0.55%. What was sequenced was memory CD4+ T cells from PBMCs. Subset of the sample: CD45RA-negative fraction. The receptor source for this set is a man aged 18 to 29 in good health. Some clones in this sample may be carry-over from other donors' samples.

This chain links TRBV5-1 with TRBJ2-7, with 9 bases fitting TRBD1. The CDR3 spans 15 residues. J gave up 2 bases and V 4 bases, and 7 bases lay outside the gene matches. Germline V gene data show CDR1 as SGHRS and CDR2 as YFSETQ. CDR3 sequence: CASSPTGTGTYEQYF. CDR3 DNA sequence: TGCGCCAGCAGCCCTACCGGGACAGGGACCTACGAGCAGTACTTC.

J is TRBJ1-1 and V is TRBV4-3, with D perhaps matching TRBD1 (6 bases). Per germline, CDR1 LGHNA and CDR2 YSLEER. V was trimmed by 5 bases and J by 1 base, leaving 11 bases between them. CDR3 length equals 14 residues. This CDR3 reads CASSWRTANTEAFF. For the CDR3, the DNA is TGCGCCAGCAGCTGGAGGACAGCGAACACTGAAGCTTTCTTT.

This clone has just one count. V usage is TRBV11-2 and J usage is TRBJ2-7; unclear D gene. From germline, CDR1 is SGHAT and CDR2 FQNNGV. The CDR3 contains 15 residues. Trimming stripped 6 bases from V and 2 bases from J, with 17 bases between. In DNA, the CDR3 is TGTGCCAGCAGGCCCGGAGTGATGGCCCCCTACGAGCAGTACTTC. As protein: CASRPGVMAPYEQYF.

The sample holds one count of this clone. The gene calls are TRBV7-8 and TRBJ2-5, with a possible D match to TRBD2 (5 bases). V lost 0 bases to trimming and J lost 4 bases, with 6 bases between them. CDR3 size: 13 residues. Germline V gene data show CDR1 as SGHVS and CDR2 as FQNEAQ. The DNA of the CDR3 is TGTGCCAGCAGCTTAGCTAGCGCAGAGACCCAGTACTTC. Translating it yields CASSLASAETQYF.

The rearrangement uses TRBV29-1 and TRBJ1-1; maybe TRBD1 (5 bases). Germline V gene sequence: CDR1 SQVTM, CDR2 ANQGSEA. The CDR3 contains 13 residues. Deletions cut 6 bases from V and 3 bases from J, with 14 bases between. DNA of the CDR3: TGCAGCGTAGTACGGCTGGGGGACACTGAAGCTTTCTTT. It specifies CSVVRLGDTEAFF.

The gene calls are TRBV7-2 and TRBJ1-5; 7 nucleotides line up with TRBD1. Germline V gives CDR1 SGHTA, CDR2 FQGNSA. V was pared by 3 bases and J by 4 bases, with 9 bases of the junction left unmatched. This CDR3 is built from 16 residues. CDR3 in DNA: TGTGCCAGCAGCTTCGCCGGGACAGTTCAAAATCAGCCCCAGCATTTT. Its translation is CASSFAGTVQNQPQHF.

The chain joins TRBV18 to TRBJ2-2; possibly TRBD2 for D (6 bases). Germline-derived CDR1 and CDR2 are KGHSH and LQKENI. V was clipped by 2 bases and J by 1 base, with 14 bases between them. There are 17 residues in the CDR3. CDR3 in DNA: TGTGCCAGCTCACCATTGGAGGGCGCGCTGAACACCGGGGAGCTGTTTTTT. Amino acids: CASSPLEGALNTGELFF.

The chain uses TRBV6-5 and TRBJ1-5, with 10 bases identical to TRBD1. The CDR3 extends over 14 amino acids. From germline, CDR1 is MNHEY and CDR2 SVGAGI. V was clipped by 9 bases and J by 3 bases; unmatched bases: 5. DNA of the CDR3: TGTGCCAGTAGGACAGGGGGTATCAATCAGCCCCAGCATTTT. Translation gives CASRTGGINQPQHF.

The CDR3 here is CASSLSGRIATNEKLFF. The CDR3 region has the DNA TGCGCCAGCAGCTTGTCGGGACGGATAGCAACTAATGAAAAACTGTTTTTT. V usage is TRBV5-1 and J usage is TRBJ1-4; D is perhaps TRBD1 (5 bases). The CDR3 consists of 17 residues. V lost 1 base and J 0 bases, leaving 13 bases between the germline ends. The V gene's germline CDR1 is SGHRS and CDR2 YFSETQ.

CDR3 loop: CASTPGQRRHEQFF. For the CDR3, the DNA is TGTGCCAGTACCCCGGGACAGAGACGCCATGAGCAGTTCTTC. The V gene is TRBV25-1, the J gene TRBJ2-1; 7 bases are a match to TRBD1. The V segment lost 9 bases and the J segment 8 bases; nucleotides outside the gene matches: 13. This CDR3 comprises 14 residues. CDR1 and CDR2 from the germline V gene are MGHDK and SYGVNS.

The chain links TRBV7-2 to TRBJ2-1; no definite D call. The length of the CDR3 is 13 residues. Looked up from germline, CDR1 is SGHTA and CDR2 is FQGNSA. V gave up 5 bases and J gave up 7 bases, with 12 bases separating them. The CDR3, as DNA: TGTGCCAGCAGCGCCCCCATTCGGAATGAGCAGTTCTTC. Its protein product is CASSAPIRNEQFF.

A few counts support this clone. The V gene is TRBV9, the J gene TRBJ1-1; the D is unclear. V lost 1 base to trimming and J lost 1 base, with 11 bases between them. The length of the CDR3 is 15 residues. Germline CDR1 and CDR2: SGDLS and YYNGEE. CDR3 protein: CASSVSATANTEAFF. The CDR3 bases are TGTGCCAGCAGCGTAAGTGCCACGGCGAACACTGAAGCTTTCTTT.

This clone was seen only a few times. The rearrangement links TRBV5-4 to TRBJ2-5; D unresolved. CDR1 is SGHNT and CDR2 is YYREEE in the germline V gene (reference sequence). This CDR3 is built from 13 residues. V lost 0 bases and J 4 bases, leaving 7 bases between the germline ends. CDR3 residues: CASSLGFSETQYF. Written as DNA, the CDR3 is TGTGCCAGCAGCTTGGGGTTTTCAGAGACCCAGTACTTC. The variable domain in full, with the rest retrieved from reference TRBV5-4 and TRBJ2-5, is ETGVTQSPTHLIKTRGQQVTLRCSSQSGHNTVSWYQQALGQGPQFIFQYYREEENGRGNFPPRFSGLQFPNYSSELNVNALELDDSALYLCASSLGFSETQYFGPGTRLLVL.

The rearrangement links TRBV20-1 to TRBJ1-1, with D unclear. V was pared by 5 bases and J by 11 bases, with 15 bases between. Per the germline V gene, CDR1 is DFQATT and CDR2 is SNEGSKA (reference sequence). CDR3 length equals 11 residues. CDR3 DNA: TGCAGTGCTCTCCGGGCGCCGGGGGCTTTCTTT. Translation: CSALRAPGAFF.

Concerning this clone: Different DNA sequences within this sample yield the same CDR3. The rearrangement links TRBV2 to TRBJ2-7; no reliable D call. V was clipped by 4 bases and J by 3 bases, with 4 bases between them. The germline V gene has CDR1 SNHLY and CDR2 FYNNEI. This CDR3 region has 11 residues. The CDR3, as DNA: TGTGCCAGCAGTGTTAGCTACGAGCAGTACTTC. It is translated as CASSVSYEQYF. Using reference TRBV2 and TRBJ2-7 for the parts outside the CDR3, the full variable domain is EPEVTQTPSHQVTQMGQEVILRCVPISNHLYFYWYRQILGQKVEFLVSFYNNEISEKSEIFDDQFSVERPDGSNFTLKIRSTKLEDSAMYFCASSVSYEQYFGPGTRLTVT.

This chain joins TRBV5-6 and TRBJ2-5, with a weak D call TRBD1 (6 bases). V was cut by 0 bases and J by 14 bases, with 14 bases left in between. Germline-derived CDR1 and CDR2 are SGHDT and YYEEEE. CDR3 length: 12 amino acids. This CDR3 reads CASSLDRSQGYF. As DNA, the CDR3 is TGTGCCAGCAGCTTGGATCGATCACAGGGTTACTTC.

The chain links TRBV15 to TRBJ1-4; TRBD1 matches 11 bases. Germline V lookup: CDR1 LNHNV, CDR2 YYDKDF (reference sequence). The CDR3 runs 14 residues. V lost 9 bases to trimming and J lost 6 bases; unmatched junction nucleotides: 6. For the CDR3, the DNA is TGTGCCACACAACGGGGACAGGGGGATGAAAAACTGTTTTTT. It yields the protein CATQRGQGDEKLFF.

A remark on this clone: The sample has other DNA sequences that encode this CDR3 too. This chain connects TRBV28 to TRBJ1-2; D perhaps matches TRBD1 (6 bases). Germline V gene data show CDR1 as MDHEN and CDR2 as SYDVKM. CDR3 length: 12 amino acids. V gave up 3 bases and J gave up 5 bases, with 7 bases separating them. The CDR3 region is CASSLRGYGYTF. The CDR3 region has the DNA TGTGCCAGCAGTTTGAGGGGGTATGGCTACACCTTC.

In DNA, the CDR3 is TGTGCCAGCACCACGAACTCCCCGAATACGCAGTATTTT. Translating it yields CASTTNSPNTQYF. This sequence joins TRBV28 and TRBJ2-3; no definite D call. The germline gives CDR1 MDHEN, CDR2 SYDVKM. With 7 bases removed from V and 7 bases from J, the gap between germline ends came to 15 bases. The CDR3 totals 13 residues.

A few counts support this clone. The chain has TRBV5-4 and TRBJ2-7; D may be TRBD2 (5 bases). There are 14 residues in the CDR3. Germline assignment: CDR1 SGHNT and CDR2 YYREEE (reference sequence). V dropped 4 bases and J dropped 2 bases, with 13 bases sitting between them. Here the CDR3 reads CASSHDMGAYEQYF. The CDR3 DNA reads TGTGCCAGCAGCCACGACATGGGAGCCTACGAGCAGTACTTC.

To note about this clone: A much larger clone differs by one base, so this may be a read error. The genes are TRBV5-8 and TRBJ2-5, with D unresolved. The CDR3 consists of 12 residues. V dropped 5 bases and J dropped 5 bases, with 10 bases sitting between them. CDR1 SGHTS and CDR2 YDEGEE come from the germline V gene. The CDR3 region is CASSRPGETQYF. Written as DNA, the CDR3 is TGTGCCAGCAGTCGGCCTGGGGAGACCCAGTACTTC.

The chain combines TRBV6-6 with TRBJ2-2; D possibly uses TRBD1 or TRBD2 (5 bases each). This CDR3 contains 13 residues. Germline values: CDR1 MNHNY, CDR2 SVGAGI (reference sequence). V lost 6 bases to trimming and J lost 7 bases, with 12 bases between them. The CDR3 nucleotides are TGTGCCAGCAGCCGGACTGGGGGCGGGGAGCTGTTTTTT. Amino acids: CASSRTGGGELFF.

This clone showed up just a few times. This chain connects TRBV28 to TRBJ1-1; no reliable D call. The CDR3 is 15 residues long. Per the germline V gene, CDR1 is MDHEN and CDR2 is SYDVKM. V lost 0 bases and J 1 base, leaving 9 bases between the germline ends. The DNA of the CDR3 is TGTGCCAGCAGTTTATGGTCACGGGCGAACACTGAAGCTTTCTTT. This codes for CASSLWSRANTEAFF. Full variable domain (remainder filled in from reference TRBV28 and TRBJ1-1): DVKVTQSSRYLVKRTGEKVFLECVQDMDHENMFWYRQDPGLGLRLIYFSYDVKMKEKGDIPEGYSVSREKKERFSLILESASTNQTSMYLCASSLWSRANTEAFFGQGTRLTVV.

This clone was counted a few times. V and J are TRBV19 and TRBJ1-5; perhaps TRBD1 as D (6 bases). V dropped 7 bases and J dropped 1 base, with 17 bases sitting between them. The CDR3 consists of 16 residues. Germline V gene lookup returns CDR1 LNHDA and CDR2 SQIVND (reference sequence). The CDR3 region is CASTGAGGQSNQPQHF. CDR3 nucleotides: TGTGCCAGTACAGGGGCCGGCGGACAGAGCAATCAGCCCCAGCATTTT.

The rearrangement joins TRBV29-1 to TRBJ2-3; D unresolved. Trimming took 3 bases from V and 2 from J, leaving 12 bases between them. The length of the CDR3 is 14 residues. Germline values: CDR1 SQVTM, CDR2 ANQGSEA. The CDR3 reads CSVESEPVTDTQYF. As DNA, the CDR3 is TGCAGCGTTGAGTCGGAGCCAGTCACAGATACGCAGTATTTT.

This chain connects TRBV7-9 to TRBJ2-3, with 9 nucleotides matching TRBD2. The germline V gene encodes CDR1 SEHNR and CDR2 FQNEAQ (reference sequence). V gave up 3 bases and J gave up 0 bases; unmatched junction bases: 10. The CDR3 totals 18 residues. The CDR3 sequence is CASSFRWPTSGSTDTQYF. CDR3 in DNA: TGTGCCAGCAGCTTTAGATGGCCCACTAGCGGGAGCACAGATACGCAGTATTTT.

V is TRBV28 and J is TRBJ2-3, with TRBD2 matching over 10 bases. Germline V gives CDR1 MDHEN, CDR2 SYDVKM. This CDR3 has 16 amino acids. V lost 6 bases to trimming and J lost 2 bases; unmatched junction nucleotides: 8. CDR3 DNA: TGTGCCAGCAGGAGCAGCGGGAGGGGTTTCACAGATACGCAGTATTTT. It translates to CASRSSGRGFTDTQYF.